This T cell receptor beta chain derives from a study of human T cells and chemical hapten exposure. Background on the study: Small volume differences among pooled libraries mainly caused per-sample TCR yield variation.

Germline CDR1 ENHRY, CDR2 SYGVKD. V lost 4 bases to trimming and J lost 9 bases, with 7 bases between them. This CDR3 contains 11 residues. Sample time point: patch test 3, about 24 weeks after DPC sensitization. The treatment is: therapeutic diphenylcyclopropenone sensitization with weekly scalp DPC. Unfractionated whole blood yielded total RNA. MiXCR was run by TCRdb on the RACE reads, yielding one entry per CDR3 protein. This sample has about 82,000 distinct CDR3 sequences, with 10% to 15% found just once. The chain recombines TRBV10-3 with TRBJ2-1, with D uncertain. The input for sequencing was whole blood, taken in connection with sensitization to the hapten diphenylcyclopropenone (DPC). The TCR originated in a woman aged 50 to 65 with alopecia areata. Some clones in this sample may be carry-over from other donors' samples. As DNA, the CDR3 is TGTGCCATCAGTGTTGGGTCTGAGCAGTTCTTC. Its translation is CAISVGSEQFF.